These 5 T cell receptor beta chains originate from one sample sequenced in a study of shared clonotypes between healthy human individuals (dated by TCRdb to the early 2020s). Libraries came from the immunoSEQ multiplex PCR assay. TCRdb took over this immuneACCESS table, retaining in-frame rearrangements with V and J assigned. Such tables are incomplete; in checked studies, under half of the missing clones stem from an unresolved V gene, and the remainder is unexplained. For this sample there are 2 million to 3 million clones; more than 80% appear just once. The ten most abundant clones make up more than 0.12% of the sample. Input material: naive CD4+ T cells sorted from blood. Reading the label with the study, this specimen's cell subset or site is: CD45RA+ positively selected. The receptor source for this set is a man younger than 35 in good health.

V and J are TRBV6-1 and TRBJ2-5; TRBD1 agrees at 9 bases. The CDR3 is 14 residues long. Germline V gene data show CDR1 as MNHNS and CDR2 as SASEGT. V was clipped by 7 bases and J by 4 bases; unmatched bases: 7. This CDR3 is CASIRQGGVETQYF. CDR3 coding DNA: TGTGCCAGCATTAGACAGGGGGGGGTAGAGACCCAGTACTTC.

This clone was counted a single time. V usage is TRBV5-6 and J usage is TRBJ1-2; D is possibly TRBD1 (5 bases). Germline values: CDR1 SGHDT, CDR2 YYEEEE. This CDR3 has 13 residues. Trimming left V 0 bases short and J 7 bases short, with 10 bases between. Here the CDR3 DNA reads TGTGCCAGCAGCTTGGGGGGCATAAGTGGCTACACCTTC. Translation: CASSLGGISGYTF.

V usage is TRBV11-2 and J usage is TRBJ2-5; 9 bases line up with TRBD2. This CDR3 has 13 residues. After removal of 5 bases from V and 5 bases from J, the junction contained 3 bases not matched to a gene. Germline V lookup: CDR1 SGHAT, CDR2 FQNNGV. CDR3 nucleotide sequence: TGTGCCAGCAGCCAAGCGGGGGGTGAGACCCAGTACTTC. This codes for CASSQAGGETQYF.

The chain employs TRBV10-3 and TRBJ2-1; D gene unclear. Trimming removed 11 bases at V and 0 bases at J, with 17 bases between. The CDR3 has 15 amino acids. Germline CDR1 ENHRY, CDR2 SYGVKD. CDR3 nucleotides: TGTGCCTTCCAACAGTCCCTACCCTCCTACAATGAGCAGTTCTTC. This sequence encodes CAFQQSLPSYNEQFF.

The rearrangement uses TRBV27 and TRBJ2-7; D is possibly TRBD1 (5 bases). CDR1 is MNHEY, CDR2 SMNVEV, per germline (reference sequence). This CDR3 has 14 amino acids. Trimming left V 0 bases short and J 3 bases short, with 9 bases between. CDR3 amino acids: CASSLSWQGYEQYF. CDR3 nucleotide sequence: TGTGCCAGCAGTTTATCGTGGCAGGGCTACGAGCAGTACTTC.